Given below is one T cell receptor (beta chain) in context. Its matching antigen is unknown. The assay ran at deep level. Here immunoSEQ multiplex PCR was the method, and the copy in TCRdb shows in-frame clones only, minus some. The sample records millions of clones, approximately 94% being singletons. Positive CCR7 selection of CD45RO-negative cells yielded the naive CD8 cells, and terminally differentiated effector memory CD45RA+ cells were excluded. This record belongs to a study of shared clonotypes between healthy human individuals. General observations from the study: Relative to memory subsets, naive subsets generally showed larger estimated richness. Apart from blood, nothing was sampled; tissue repertoires likely differ.

Sequencing was carried out using naive CD8+ T cells from PBMCs. This receptor was identified in a man in his late teens or twenties in good health. Some clones in this sample may be carry-over from other donors' samples.

The CDR3 DNA follows: TGTGCCTCCAGGGTAGGGGGAGGGGTGGGCACAGATACGCAGTATTTT. The encoded protein is CASRVGGGVGTDTQYF. The chain links TRBV27 to TRBJ2-3; D perhaps matches TRBD2 (7 bases). The CDR3 contains 16 residues. Germline CDR1 MNHEY, CDR2 SMNVEV (reference sequence). V lost 11 bases and J 1 base, leaving 22 bases between the germline ends.